The 23 T cell receptor beta chains presented below share a single source sample, sequenced in a study of identical twins. TCRdb fed the 5' RACE reads into MiXCR, producing one record per CDR3 protein. The table has roughly 1,500,000 distinct CDR3 sequences, more than 30% seen once. Sequenced input: cord blood. These receptors came from a newborn girl in good health.

The chain employs TRBV3-1 and TRBJ1-2; perhaps TRBD1 as D (5 bases). The CDR3 is made up of 16 amino acids. V was shortened by 0 bases and J by 1 base, with 12 bases between the two germline ends. Germline V CDR1 and CDR2: LGHDT, YNNKEL (reference sequence). The CDR3 coding sequence is TGTGCCAGCAGCCAAGATGACGCCAGGGTTAACTATGGCTACACCTTC. Translated: CASSQDDARVNYGYTF. Filled out from reference TRBV3-1 and TRBJ1-2, the complete variable domain reads DTAVSQTPKYLVTQMGNDKSIKCEQNLGHDTMYWYKQDSKKFLKIMFSYNNKELIINETVPNRFSPKSPDKAHLNLHINSLELGDSAVYFCASSQDDARVNYGYTFGSGTRLTVV.

This clonotype was detected only a few times. The rearrangement links TRBV12-3 or TRBV12-4 to TRBJ1-1; 7 nucleotides align to TRBD1. Trimming cost V 7 bases and J 2 bases; bases outside gene matches: 7. There are 14 residues in the CDR3. CDR3 amino acids: CASKAGQINTEAFF. The DNA for the CDR3 is TGTGCCAGCAAGGCGGGACAGATCAACACTGAAGCTTTCTTT.

The chain carries TRBV12-3 or TRBV12-4 and TRBJ2-5; D is possibly TRBD1 (6 bases). The CDR3 loop spans 11 amino acids. The ends were cut back, 8 bases at V and 11 bases at J, with 15 bases in the middle. CDR3 residues: CASLGANEQYF. In DNA, the CDR3 is TGTGCCAGCCTGGGGGCCAATGAGCAGTACTTC.

Of note for this clonotype: This clone may be a read error of a much larger clone one base away. This chain uses TRBV28 with TRBJ2-5; TRBD2 matches at 11 bases. Germline trimming cut 6 bases from V and 11 bases from J; bases unmatched to any gene: 14. From germline, CDR1 is MDHEN and CDR2 SYDVKM. The CDR3 length is 15 residues. The CDR3 loop reads CASSNGLAGHNEQYF. CDR3 nucleotides: TGTGCCAGCAGCAACGGACTAGCGGGTCACAATGAGCAGTACTTC.

The chain joins TRBV5-1 to TRBJ2-1; D is tentatively TRBD1 or TRBD2 (5 bases each). V was shortened by 6 bases and J by 4 bases, with 14 bases between the two germline ends. Germline V gives CDR1 SGHRS, CDR2 YFSETQ. This CDR3 is 14 amino acids long. The CDR3 DNA is TGCGCCAGCAAAGTGGGGACCTCTTACAATGAGCAGTTCTTC. It specifies CASKVGTSYNEQFF. Filled out from reference TRBV5-1 and TRBJ2-1, the complete variable domain reads KAGVTQTPRYLIKTRGQQVTLSCSPISGHRSVSWYQQTPGQGLQFLFEYFSETQRNKGNFPGRFSGRQFSNSRSEMNVSTLELGDSALYLCASKVGTSYNEQFFGPGTRLTVL.

This clonotype showed up just once. This chain connects TRBV7-2 to TRBJ2-7; D is possibly TRBD1 (7 bases). Trimming cost V 3 bases and J 3 bases, with 15 bases left between them. CDR1 is SGHTA and CDR2 is FQGNSA in the germline V gene. This CDR3 is 15 amino acids long. The chain's CDR3 is CASSFRGQGGYEQYF. The CDR3 DNA reads as TGTGCCAGCAGCTTCAGAGGGCAGGGGGGCTACGAGCAGTACTTC. The whole variable domain, remainder taken from reference TRBV7-2 and TRBJ2-7, is GAGVSQSPSNKVTEKGKDVELRCDPISGHTALYWYRQSLGQGLEFLIYFQGNSAPDKSGLPSDRFSAERTGGSVSTLTIQRTQQEDSAVYLCASSFRGQGGYEQYFGPGTRLTVT.

This clonotype turned up a few times. The chain couples TRBV7-2 to TRBJ2-1, with 9 bases identical to TRBD2. This CDR3 is 17 amino acids long. With 5 bases clipped from V and 0 bases from J, the junction kept 8 bases outside the gene matches. Germline V gene sequence: CDR1 SGHTA, CDR2 FQGNSA. This CDR3 is CASSPGGGRGSYNEQFF. In nucleotides, the CDR3 is TGTGCCAGCAGCCCCGGCGGCGGGAGGGGCTCCTACAATGAGCAGTTCTTC.

Remarks on this clonotype: This may be a read error: a much more frequent sequence differs by one nucleotide. The chain has TRBV20-1 and TRBJ2-1; unclear D gene. The tail of the sequence fits TRBJ2-7 better, so the J call may be wrong. Germline values: CDR1 DFQATT, CDR2 SNEGSKA (reference sequence). The CDR3 spans 13 residues. The CDR3 DNA sequence: TGCAGTGCTAGAGAGGCTAGTGTGCTCGAGCAGTACTTC. Residues: CSAREASVLEQYF.

This clonotype was seen only a few times. The chain has TRBV13 and TRBJ2-1; D is unclear. The CDR3 runs 15 residues. V lost 5 bases and J lost 10, with 21 bases in between. Germline V gives CDR1 PRHDT, CDR2 FYEKMQ (reference sequence). This chain's CDR3 is CASSTSPSTSGEQFF. The CDR3 nucleotides are TGTGCCAGCAGCACATCGCCTAGTACGTCCGGCGAGCAGTTCTTC.

This chain connects TRBV2 to TRBJ1-5; D may be TRBD1 (6 bases). Germline V CDR1 and CDR2: SNHLY, FYNNEI. V dropped 1 base and J dropped 1 base, with 11 bases sitting between them. The length of the CDR3 is 16 residues. The CDR3 here is CASSEGGQRSNQPQHF. For the CDR3, the DNA is TGTGCCAGCAGTGAAGGGGGGCAGAGAAGCAATCAGCCCCAGCATTTT.

The chain combines TRBV27 with TRBJ2-2, with TRBD2 matching over 8 bases. Germline V CDR1 and CDR2: MNHEY, SMNVEV (reference sequence). The CDR3 sequence is 17 residues long. Losses at the gene ends were 3 bases for V and 6 bases for J; bases not matched to a gene: 12. The CDR3 DNA follows: TGTGCCAGCAGTTTCTCCCTCCTAGCGGGCGGGGCCGGGGAGCTGTTTTTT. Encoded protein: CASSFSLLAGGAGELFF.

V is TRBV24-1 and J is TRBJ1-5; TRBD1 is a possible D gene (5 bases). The length of the CDR3 is 16 residues. Germline CDR1 reads KGHDR; CDR2 reads SFDVKD. V dropped 2 bases and J dropped 3 bases, with 13 bases sitting between them. The CDR3 coding sequence is TGTGCCACCAGTGATTCTCGGACGACAGCCAATCAGCCCCAGCATTTT. It is translated as CATSDSRTTANQPQHF.

The table lists this clonotype with a few counts. V is TRBV4-1 and J is TRBJ2-4, with a tentative D call TRBD2 (6 bases). Trimming shortened V by 2 bases and J by 5 bases, and 13 bases separated the two germline ends. The germline V gene encodes CDR1 MGHRA and CDR2 YSYEKL. This CDR3 comprises 15 residues. The CDR3: CASSQLLARENIQYF. CDR3 bases: TGCGCCAGCAGCCAACTCCTAGCGCGGGAAAACATTCAGTACTTC.

The rearrangement uses TRBV3-1 and TRBJ2-1; 10 positions match TRBD2. Germline CDR1 reads LGHDT; CDR2 reads YNNKEL (reference sequence). The CDR3 totals 15 residues. Trimming took 4 bases from V and 7 from J; bases not matched to a gene: 7. CDR3 sequence reads: CASSPIAGGWNEQFF. The CDR3 DNA reads as TGTGCCAGCAGCCCGATAGCGGGGGGCTGGAATGAGCAGTTCTTC.

This clonotype appeared a few times. This sequence joins TRBV10-3 and TRBJ2-1; tentatively, D is TRBD2 (6 bases). Trimming removed 4 bases at V and 6 bases at J, with 10 bases between. The CDR3 has 13 amino acids. The germline gives CDR1 ENHRY, CDR2 SYGVKD. As DNA, the CDR3 is TGTGCCATCAGTGCGGCGGGGCGCAATGAGCAGTTCTTC. This translates into CAISAAGRNEQFF.

The V gene is TRBV20-1, the J gene TRBJ1-2; perhaps TRBD1 as D (6 bases). CDR1 and CDR2 (germline): DFQATT, SNEGSKA (reference sequence). The V end lost 5 bases, the J end lost 4 bases, and 14 bases lay between the germline ends. CDR3 length equals 13 residues. The CDR3, as DNA: TGCAGTGCTGGGGCCGGACAGCGCTATGGCTACACCTTC. Translated, it gives CSAGAGQRYGYTF.

The table lists this clonotype with a few counts. This chain links TRBV15 with TRBJ2-4, with 9 bases lining up with TRBD1. Looked up from germline, CDR1 is LNHNV and CDR2 is YYDKDF (reference sequence). This CDR3 is 16 amino acids long. Trimming at V came to 0 bases and at J to 5 bases, leaving 5 bases not matched to a gene. The CDR3 here is CATSRDLWTGENIQYF. CDR3 nucleotides: TGTGCCACCAGCAGAGATTTATGGACAGGGGAAAACATTCAGTACTTC.

J is TRBJ2-1 and V is TRBV20-1; 7 bases fit TRBD1. The CDR3 sequence is 17 residues long. From germline, CDR1 is DFQATT and CDR2 SNEGSKA (reference sequence). After removal of 7 bases from V and 0 bases from J, the junction contained 15 bases not matched to a gene. This CDR3 is CSGRSSRNRGSYNEQFF. The CDR3 DNA is TGCAGTGGCCGCTCGTCGAGAAACAGGGGCTCCTACAATGAGCAGTTCTTC.

The table lists this clonotype with a few counts. This rearrangement joins TRBV21-1 to TRBJ2-7. TRBV21-1 is termed a pseudogene. The CDR3 is 16 residues long. The CDR3 reads CASSKGPLGSSYEQYF. The DNA of the CDR3 is TGTGCCAGCAGCAAAGGGCCGCTGGGGTCCTCCTACGAGCAGTACTTC.

The rearrangement links TRBV7-9 to TRBJ2-7, with D possibly matching TRBD1 (5 bases). The germline gives CDR1 SEHNR, CDR2 FQNEAQ (reference sequence). This CDR3 region has 10 residues. Trimming left V 10 bases short and J 7 bases short, with 11 bases between. The chain's CDR3 is CAKKAGEQYF. CDR3 coding DNA: TGTGCCAAGAAGGCAGGGGAGCAGTACTTC. The whole variable domain, remainder taken from reference TRBV7-9 and TRBJ2-7, is DTGVSQNPRHKITKRGQNVTFRCDPISEHNRLYWYRQTLGQGPEFLTYFQNEAQLEKSRLLSDRFSAERPKGSFSTLEIQRTEQGDSAMYLCAKKAGEQYFGPGTRLTVT.

This clonotype showed up many times. V gene TRBV29-1 combines with J gene TRBJ2-1; D uncertain. Germline assignment: CDR1 SQVTM and CDR2 ANQGSEA. V gave up 7 bases and J gave up 2 bases, with 21 bases separating them. CDR3 size: 16 residues. In DNA form, the CDR3 reads TGCAGCGCCAAAGGCGCCCACAAACTTCCCTACAATGAGCAGTTCTTC. Its protein product is CSAKGAHKLPYNEQFF.

This clonotype was observed at least ten times. The chain combines TRBV27 with TRBJ1-2; D unclear. CDR3 length equals 11 residues. V was pared by 6 bases and J by 3 bases, with 5 bases between. The germline V gene has CDR1 MNHEY and CDR2 SMNVEV (reference sequence). Written as DNA, the CDR3 is TGTGCCAGCAGAGGGTACTATGGCTACACCTTC. Amino acid sequence: CASRGYYGYTF.

This clonotype was seen many times. CDR3 nucleotides: TGCAGTGCTAGAGCGGGGAATCAGCCCCAGCATTTT. As protein: CSARAGNQPQHF. V and J are TRBV20-1 and TRBJ1-5; the D is unclear. The ends were cut back, 1 base at V and 4 bases at J, with 5 bases in the middle. The V gene's germline CDR1 is DFQATT and CDR2 SNEGSKA (reference sequence). The CDR3 is 12 amino acids.